The 24 T cell receptor beta chains below were found in one sample sequenced in a study of blood T cell repertoires in COVID-19. Assay used: immunoSEQ multiplex PCR; TCRdb lists only in-frame clones, some missing. This table has 53,000 or so clones, roughly 83% appearing once. Source material: peripheral blood. Every receptor here comes from a man between 65 and 80 years old with active COVID-19.

This chain uses TRBV3-1 (or the pseudogene TRBV3-2) with TRBJ2-7; D uncertain. Germline V gene sequence: CDR1 LGHDT, CDR2 YNNKEL (reference sequence). Trimming removed 1 base at V and 3 bases at J, with 10 bases between. The CDR3 sequence is 14 residues long. CDR3 nucleotide sequence: TGTGCCAGCAGCCAAGGGGCAGGTTACTACGAGCAGTACTTC. Translating gives CASSQGAGYYEQYF.

This clone is a singleton in its sample. At one end, the junction sequence differs from germline, possibly due to a read error. The chain joins TRBV3-1 (or the pseudogene TRBV3-2) to TRBJ1-1, with D possibly TRBD1 on 6 matching bases. Germline V gene data show CDR1 as LGHDT and CDR2 as YNNKEL (reference sequence). This CDR3 contains 13 residues. The CDR3 spells CASSHRGNAEAFF. The DNA for the CDR3 is TGTGCCAGCAGCCATAGGGGGAACGCTGAAGCTTTCTTT.

The chain joins TRBV7-2 to TRBJ1-2; a weak D match, TRBD1 (6 bases). The CDR3 has 15 residues. V shed 5 bases and J shed 4 bases, with 17 bases lying between them. Germline CDR1 is SGHTA and CDR2 is FQGNSA. Here the CDR3 DNA reads TGTGCCAGCAGCGTAGGACATACAGGGACCTATGGCTACACCTTC. The encoded protein is CASSVGHTGTYGYTF. The full variable domain, with the rest looked up from reference TRBV7-2 and TRBJ1-2, is GAGVSQSPSNKVTEKGKDVELRCDPISGHTALYWYRQSLGQGLEFLIYFQGNSAPDKSGLPSDRFSAERTGGSVSTLTIQRTQQEDSAVYLCASSVGHTGTYGYTFGSGTRLTVV.

The chain is built from TRBV7-9 and TRBJ1-1, with TRBD1 as a possible D gene (6 bases). The CDR3 runs to 13 residues. Per germline, CDR1 SEHNR and CDR2 FQNEAQ (reference sequence). Trimming shortened V by 3 bases and J by 5 bases, and 10 bases separated the two germline ends. In nucleotides, the CDR3 is TGTGCCAGCAGCTTCTCAGGGGAAACTGAAGCTTTCTTT. It is translated as CASSFSGETEAFF.

The rearrangement uses TRBV11-2 and TRBJ2-1; 8 nucleotides match TRBD2. The CDR3 sequence is 17 residues long. V trimming: 2 bases; J trimming: 4 bases; junction bases outside the gene matches: 10. Germline V gives CDR1 SGHAT, CDR2 FQNNGV. CDR3 amino acids: CASSLNPASGRYNEQFF. Here the CDR3 DNA reads TGTGCCAGCAGCTTAAATCCCGCTAGCGGGCGTTACAATGAGCAGTTCTTC.

This clone is a singleton in its sample. The chain combines TRBV6-5 with TRBJ2-3, with TRBD2 matching over 12 bases. Losses at the gene ends were 6 bases for V and 4 bases for J; bases not matched to a gene: 5. There are 15 residues in the CDR3. Looked up from germline, CDR1 is MNHEY and CDR2 is SVGAGI. CDR3 sequence reads: CASSLGLAGPDTQYF. The CDR3 DNA reads TGTGCCAGCAGCTTGGGACTAGCGGGCCCAGATACGCAGTATTTT.

The chain combines TRBV15 with TRBJ2-2; D unclear. The V gene lost 4 bases and the J gene lost 1 base, with 4 bases spanning the gap. The CDR3 contains 13 residues. Germline CDR1 is LNHNV and CDR2 is YYDKDF (reference sequence). The CDR3 reads CATSNGNTGELFF. As DNA, the CDR3 is TGTGCCACCAGCAACGGGAACACCGGGGAGCTGTTTTTT.

The V call is TRBV5-6, the J call TRBJ2-3, with 9 bases identical to TRBD1. CDR3 length: 15 amino acids. Losses at the gene ends were 4 bases for V and 6 bases for J; bases not matched to a gene: 9. Germline V gives CDR1 SGHDT, CDR2 YYEEEE. This CDR3 is CASSIGDREPDTQYF. For the CDR3, the DNA is TGTGCCAGCAGCATCGGGGACAGGGAACCGGATACGCAGTATTTT.

The chain links TRBV18 to TRBJ1-5; D may be TRBD1 (6 bases). This CDR3 is 15 amino acids long. Per the germline V gene, CDR1 is KGHSH and CDR2 is LQKENI. Trimming took 6 bases from V and 1 from J, leaving 13 bases between them. This chain's CDR3 is CASSQETGSNQPQHF. CDR3 bases: TGTGCCAGCTCTCAGGAGACAGGAAGCAATCAGCCCCAGCATTTT.

The chain employs TRBV27 and TRBJ2-1; 9 nucleotides align to TRBD2. V gave up 3 bases and J gave up 4 bases; unmatched junction bases: 1. Germline CDR1 and CDR2: MNHEY and SMNVEV (reference sequence). The length of the CDR3 is 14 residues. CDR3 in amino acids: CASSLTSGYNEQFF. The CDR3 region has the DNA TGTGCCAGCAGTTTGACTAGCGGTTACAATGAGCAGTTCTTC.

The genes are TRBV5-1 and TRBJ2-7; 9 positions agree with TRBD2. J gave up 6 bases and V 4 bases, and 2 bases lay outside the gene matches. Germline V gene lookup returns CDR1 SGHRS and CDR2 YFSETQ. This CDR3 is built from 12 residues. CDR3 amino acids: CASSLAGLEQYF. CDR3 sequence (DNA): TGCGCCAGCAGCCTAGCGGGACTCGAGCAGTACTTC.

This chain connects TRBV30 to TRBJ2-1, with TRBD2 identical over 10 bases. Germline V gives CDR1 GTSNPN, CDR2 SVGIG (reference sequence). V lost 3 bases and J lost 8; bases outside the gene matches: 7. The length of the CDR3 is 14 residues. CDR3 nucleotides: TGTGCCTGGAGAGGCCTAGCGGGAGAGGATGAGCAGTTCTTC. This translates into CAWRGLAGEDEQFF.

The genes are TRBV4-2 and TRBJ2-3; 8 bases agree with TRBD2. The CDR3 runs to 17 residues. Germline V CDR1 and CDR2: LGHNA, YNFKEQ. The V segment lost 3 bases and the J segment 1 base; nucleotides outside the gene matches: 9. This CDR3 is CASSQSRPGRGTDTQYF. Here the CDR3 DNA reads TGTGCCAGCAGCCAGAGTCGACCCGGGAGGGGCACAGATACGCAGTATTTT.

The chain recombines TRBV29-1 with TRBJ2-7; weak D call: TRBD1 (5 bases). Germline loops: CDR1 SQVTM, CDR2 ANQGSEA. The CDR3 runs 13 residues. V lost 2 bases and J 0 bases, leaving 8 bases between the germline ends. The CDR3 DNA sequence: TGCAGCGTTGAACAGGGCCCCTCCTACGAGCAGTACTTC. Its translation: CSVEQGPSYEQYF.

This clone has a single count. This sequence joins TRBV27 and TRBJ2-3, with TRBD2 matching over 11 bases. The CDR3 contains 15 residues. Trimming at V came to 8 bases and at J to 4 bases, leaving 8 bases not matched to a gene. In germline, CDR1 is MNHEY, CDR2 SMNVEV (reference sequence). The CDR3 region is CASGGGLAVPDTQYF. CDR3 sequence (DNA): TGTGCCAGCGGGGGGGGACTAGCGGTGCCAGATACGCAGTATTTT.

The chain carries TRBV5-1 and TRBJ2-6; 7 bases match TRBD2. Germline V gene sequence: CDR1 SGHRS, CDR2 YFSETQ. The CDR3 sequence is 18 residues long. V lost 0 bases to trimming and J lost 0 bases; unmatched junction nucleotides: 6. Here the CDR3 DNA reads TGCGCCAGCAGCTTGGCCGATCTAGCGGTCTCTGGGGCCAACGTCCTGACTTTC. Protein: CASSLADLAVSGANVLTF.

V gene TRBV3-1 (or the pseudogene TRBV3-2) combines with J gene TRBJ2-2; 8 positions match TRBD2. The germline gives CDR1 LGHDT, CDR2 YNNKEL (reference sequence). This CDR3 is 15 amino acids long. The V and J ends lost 4 bases and 6 bases, in that order; junction bases with no gene match: 7. The CDR3 loop reads CASSPPGRDPGELFF. DNA of the CDR3: TGTGCCAGCAGCCCCCCCGGGAGGGACCCCGGGGAGCTGTTTTTT.

This chain links TRBV5-1 with TRBJ2-5; 9 nucleotides agree with TRBD2. V shed 1 base, J shed 2 bases, and the junction held 6 bases outside the gene matches. The CDR3 runs to 16 residues. CDR1 and CDR2 from the germline V gene are SGHRS and YFSETQ. CDR3 DNA: TGCGCCAGCAGCTTGCGCGGACTAGCGCTTCAAGAGACCCAGTACTTC. It encodes CASSLRGLALQETQYF.

This sequence joins TRBV11-3 and TRBJ1-6; D might be TRBD1 (5 bases). Deletions cut 2 bases from V and 8 bases from J, with 7 bases between. CDR1 and CDR2 from the germline V gene are SGHNT and YENEEA. CDR3 length: 13 amino acids. CDR3 bases: TGTGCCAGCAGCTTACAGGGTGATTCACCCCTCCACTTT. Its protein product is CASSLQGDSPLHF.

The chain is built from TRBV7-3 and TRBJ2-7, with D tentatively TRBD1 (5 bases). CDR1 SGHTA and CDR2 FQGTGA come from the germline V gene. The CDR3 sequence is 16 residues long. V lost 2 bases and J lost 4, with 18 bases in between. The CDR3 DNA follows: TGTGCCAGCAGCTTAGCTCGACGGACATTTCCTTACGAGCAGTACTTC. This encodes CASSLARRTFPYEQYF.

The chain is built from TRBV27 and TRBJ2-1; 7 bases map to TRBD1. From germline, CDR1 is MNHEY and CDR2 SMNVEV (reference sequence). This CDR3 is 15 amino acids long. V lost 7 bases and J lost 4; bases outside the gene matches: 10. CDR3 in DNA: TGTGCCAGCACCCCGACAGGGAGTAAGTACAATGAGCAGTTCTTC. As protein: CASTPTGSKYNEQFF.

The chain has TRBV27 and TRBJ1-5; 9 bases align to TRBD1. After removal of 2 bases from V and 5 bases from J, the junction contained 7 bases not matched to a gene. The CDR3 has 16 amino acids. CDR1 and CDR2 from the germline V gene are MNHEY and SMNVEV (reference sequence). The CDR3 loop reads CASSLPDRGGHQPQHF. The CDR3 coding sequence is TGTGCCAGCAGTTTACCAGACAGGGGGGGACATCAGCCCCAGCATTTT.

The chain combines TRBV5-8 with TRBJ2-5; D remains ambiguous. The V gene's germline CDR1 is SGHTS and CDR2 YDEGEE. This CDR3 is built from 12 residues. Between the trimmed V and J ends, which lost 2 bases and 2 bases, there was a span of 4 bases. CDR3 sequence (DNA): TGTGCCAGCAGCTTTCAGCAAGAGACCCAGTACTTC. This codes for CASSFQQETQYF.

This sequence joins TRBV11-3 and TRBJ2-7; TRBD1 matches 7 bases. Unmatched junction bases numbered 7, after V lost 3 bases and J lost 5 bases. The CDR3 has 14 residues. Germline V gene lookup returns CDR1 SGHNT and CDR2 YENEEA. This CDR3 is CASSLAQGSDEQYF. CDR3 DNA sequence: TGTGCCAGCAGCTTGGCACAGGGGTCTGACGAGCAGTACTTC. Looking up the rest from reference TRBV11-3 and TRBJ2-7 gives the full variable domain: EAGVVQSPRYKIIEKKQPVAFWCNPISGHNTLYWYLQNLGQGPELLIRYENEEAVDDSQLPKDRFSAERLKGVDSTLKIQPAELGDSAVYLCASSLAQGSDEQYFGPGTRLTVT.